Described below is a single T cell receptor beta chain sequence and its context. Antigen unknown. This sample is part of a study of blood T cells in healthy people across ages. The CDR3 has 14 amino acids. Germline V gene sequence: CDR1 LGHNA, CDR2 YSLEER. V lost 5 bases and J lost 4, with 14 bases in between. Study findings and constraints: Roughly linear age-related decline in beta diversity appeared, significant by age roughly 40. Since the PBMCs were unsorted, naive and antigen-experienced cells could not be conclusively compared.

The use of a sample-barcoded 5' primer and a J-beta primer mix characterized a second PCR of about 6 to 12 cycles. MiXCR, run by TCRdb on the 5' RACE reads, gives a single entry per CDR3 protein. The sample consists of more than 1,000,000 distinct CDR3 sequences, approximately 26% of them appearing once. The data were also submitted as part of a second study, on T cells of mothers and their children. That source notes: Per child, around 3 million TCR beta CDR3 reads were obtained, against over 9 million per mother.

J is TRBJ1-1 and V is TRBV4-3; D remains ambiguous. This clonotype was obtained from a girl aged 2-15 years in good health. The sample comprised blood. The DNA of the CDR3 is TGCGCCAGCAGCTACGAGGCGTTTGGCACTGAAGCTTTCTTT. Translated: CASSYEAFGTEAFF.